These T cell receptor beta chains were read from a single sample in a study of early T cells in non-severe SARS-CoV-2 infection. MiXCR, applied by TCRdb to the 5' RACE reads, yields one record per CDR3 protein. The table shows over 45,000 distinct CDR3 sequences, with 5.6% occurring only once. The sample taken for sequencing was whole blood. Every receptor here comes from an adult who was a healthcare worker with PCR-confirmed SARS-CoV-2 infection or an uninfected control (not recorded which). The CDR3 runs from the conserved cysteine through the conserved F or W. A D gene is named only where the DNA matches it firmly. Not every row has a clone size; where given, it reads once, few, many or a size class.

TRBD2 | TRBJ2-7 | TRBV27 | - | TGTGCCAGCAGTCCGTCTAGACTAGCTAGCTCCTACGAGCAGTACTTC | CASSPSRLASSYEQYF
- | TRBJ2-1 | TRBV7-2 | many | TGTGCCAGCTCCGAGTGGTCCAATGAGCAGTTCTTC | CASSEWSNEQFF
- | TRBJ2-5 | TRBV5-6 | - | TGTGTCAGCAGCCTGGGGGACCCCCGGGGAGAGACCCAGTACTTC | CVSSLGDPRGETQYF
- | TRBJ1-5 | TRBV6-2/TRBV6-3 | - | TGTGCCAGCAGCCGGAGGACCAATCAGCCCCAGCATTTT | CASSRRTNQPQHF
- | TRBJ2-1 | TRBV6-1 | few | TGTGCCAGCAGCCCCGGGACTGCGCGGTACAATGAGCAGTTCTTC | CASSPGTARYNEQFF
- | TRBJ1-6 | TRBV30 | many | TGTGCCTGTACCGGCAATTCACCCCTCCACTTT | CACTGNSPLHF
- | TRBJ1-2 | TRBV7-9 | many | TGTGCCAGCAGCTTAGAGGCAGGGAGAGGCTACACCTTC | CASSLEAGRGYTF
TRBD1 | TRBJ1-1 | TRBV5-1 | many | TGCGCCAGCAGCTTGGCCGGAGCAGGGGGCCTGGGGACTGAAGCTTTCTTT | CASSLAGAGGLGTEAFF
TRBD2 | TRBJ2-7 | TRBV7-2 | few | TGTGCCAGCAGCCCGAGACTAGCGGGGGAGTTCCACGAGCAGTACTTC | CASSPRLAGEFHEQYF
- | TRBJ1-1 | TRBV11-2 | many | TGTGCCAGCAGCAGCTACAGGGACATGAACACTGAAGCTTTCTTT | CASSSYRDMNTEAFF
TRBD1 | TRBJ2-7 | TRBV15 | few | TGTGCCACCAGCAGAGAAGGAGGACAGGGGTTCCACGAGCAGTACTTC | CATSREGGQGFHEQYF
TRBD2 | TRBJ2-5 | TRBV3-1 | - | TGTGCCAGCGCGGGACTAGAGGGAGAGACCCAGTACTTC | CASAGLEGETQYF
TRBD1 | TRBJ1-6 | TRBV2 | - | TGTGCCAGCAGCGAAGAAGCTGGACAGGGTAATTCACCCCTCCACTTT | CASSEEAGQGNSPLHF
- | TRBJ1-3 | TRBV12-3/TRBV12-4 | many | TGTGCCAGCAGTAGCGTAGACAGCTACTCTGAAAACACCATATATTTT | CASSSVDSYSENTIYF
TRBD2 | TRBJ2-7 | TRBV20-1 | - | TGCAGTGCCGAACGGACTAGCGGGTGGTACGAGCAGTACTTC | CSAERTSGWYEQYF
TRBD1 | TRBJ2-7 | TRBV20-1 | many | TGCAGTGCCTACGGACAGGTTTGGTCCTACGAGCAGTACTTC | CSAYGQVWSYEQYF
- | TRBJ2-7 | TRBV20-1 | - | TGCAGTGCTAGAAACCCTTACGAGCAGTACTTC | CSARNPYEQYF
- | TRBJ2-4 | TRBV12-3/TRBV12-4 | many | TGTGCCAGCAGTTTATGGACTGGAGACATTCAGTACTTC | CASSLWTGDIQYF
- | TRBJ2-3 | TRBV7-3 | many | TGTGCCAGCAGCTTATTGGGTAGCACAGATACGCAGTATTTT | CASSLLGSTDTQYF
- | TRBJ2-2 | TRBV3-1 | - | TGTGCCAGCAGCCAAGGAGACTCCACCGGGGAGCTGTTTTTT | CASSQGDSTGELFF
- | TRBJ2-5 | TRBV5-1 | many | TGCGCCAGCACCAAGACAGGAAACGAAGAGACCCAGTACTTC | CASTKTGNEETQYF
- | TRBJ2-5 | TRBV3-1 | - | TGTGCCAGCACCCCCAATATCGTGGGGCAGGAGACCCAGTACTTC | CASTPNIVGQETQYF
- | TRBJ2-6 | TRBV24-1 | - | TGTGCCACCAGTGGTGGACAAGGCCGCTCTGGGGCCAACGTCCTGACTTTC | CATSGGQGRSGANVLTF
- | TRBJ2-1 | TRBV6-5 | few | TGTGCCAGCAGTTATAAGTTGTCCCCCTACAATGAGCAGTTCTTC | CASSYKLSPYNEQFF
TRBD1 | TRBJ2-1 | TRBV7-7 | - | TGTGCCAGCAGCAGGGGACAGGGGGCCAATGAGCAGTTCTTC | CASSRGQGANEQFF
- | TRBJ2-3 | TRBV6-2/TRBV6-3 | many | TGTGCCAGCAGTTTCCGGAGCACAGATACGCAGTATTTT | CASSFRSTDTQYF
- | TRBJ1-2 | TRBV3-1 | many | TGTGCCAGCAGCCATACAGGGTGGACTACTAACTATGGCTACACCTTC | CASSHTGWTTNYGYTF
- | TRBJ2-7 | TRBV4-1 | - | TGCGCCAGCAGCCACCGGACAGAGGGCTCCTACGAGCAGTACTTC | CASSHRTEGSYEQYF
TRBD1 | TRBJ2-3 | TRBV10-3 | many | TGTGCCATCAGTGAACCGGGACAGGGGGCGGGAGATACGCAGTATTTT | CAISEPGQGAGDTQYF
TRBD1 | TRBJ2-4 | TRBV27 | - | TGTGCCAGCAGTTACCTAGGGGGCCCTGGGGCCAAAAACATTCAGTACTTC | CASSYLGGPGAKNIQYF
TRBD1 | TRBJ1-4 | TRBV7-6 | many | TGTGCCAGCAGCTTAGGCGGACAGGGGGCTTCTGAAAAACTGTTTTTT | CASSLGGQGASEKLFF
TRBD1 | TRBJ2-2 | TRBV6-5 | - | TGTGCCAGCAGTCAATGGACAGGGGAGAACACCGGGGAGCTGTTTTTT | CASSQWTGENTGELFF
- | TRBJ2-6 | TRBV13 | - | TGTGCCAGCAGCTCCCAGAGCCGTATCTCTGGGGCCAACGTCCTGACTTTC | CASSSQSRISGANVLTF
TRBD2 | TRBJ2-3 | TRBV12-3/TRBV12-4 | many | TGTGCCAGCAAAATCCAACTAGCGGACCCCACAGATACGCAGTATTTT | CASKIQLADPTDTQYF
- | TRBJ1-1 | TRBV5-5 | many | TGTGCCAGCAGCCTCGACAGAGTGAACACTGAAGCTTTCTTT | CASSLDRVNTEAFF
TRBD1 | TRBJ1-5 | TRBV6-2/TRBV6-3 | many | TGTGCCAGCGCCCGCCGACAGGGCACGGGGCAGCCCCAGCATTTT | CASARRQGTGQPQHF
- | TRBJ2-7 | TRBV29-1 | many | TGCAGCGTTGAAAATCAGGGACACCTACCGTACGAGCAGTACTTC | CSVENQGHLPYEQYF
TRBD2 | TRBJ2-7 | TRBV4-1 | - | TGCGCCAGCAGCCAAGATCCCCTAGCGGGAGTCGGGGCCTACGAGCAGTACTTC | CASSQDPLAGVGAYEQYF